These 12 T cell receptor beta chains came from one sample sequenced in a study of cytomegalovirus exposure and HLA in healthy donors. Generated by immunoSEQ multiplex PCR, the TCRdb table keeps only in-frame clones and is missing some. The sample lists tens of thousands of clones, 80% to 90% occurring once. Sequences were obtained from PBMCs. The receptors here all came from a woman under 30 in good health and CMV-seropositive.

This clone has just one count. The V gene is TRBV5-6, the J gene TRBJ1-4, with 10 positions matching TRBD1. The ends lost 3 bases at V and 5 bases at J; junction bases unmatched: 10. The CDR3 has 17 amino acids. Germline CDR1 reads SGHDT; CDR2 reads YYEEEE. In nucleotides, the CDR3 is TGTGCCAGCAGCTACCTTCTCGGGGGACAGGGGAATGAAAAACTGTTTTTT. Its protein is CASSYLLGGQGNEKLFF.

This rearrangement joins TRBV7-2 to TRBJ2-2; no clear D. The germline V gene encodes CDR1 SGHTA and CDR2 FQGNSA. Trimming took 1 base from V and 5 from J, leaving 8 bases between them. CDR3 size: 14 residues. The CDR3 region has the DNA TGTGCCAGCAGCTTAGTTACGGGTACCGGGGAGCTGTTTTTT. Translated, it gives CASSLVTGTGELFF.

J is TRBJ1-4 and V is TRBV15; the D is unclear. This CDR3 has 15 amino acids. CDR1 is LNHNV, CDR2 YYDKDF, per germline (reference sequence). With 2 bases removed from V and 10 bases from J, the gap between germline ends came to 17 bases. CDR3 DNA: TGTGCCACCAGCAGACAGGTGGCGGGATCGGGAAAACTGTTTTTT. Encoded protein: CATSRQVAGSGKLFF.

The chain has TRBV7-2 and TRBJ2-5; D is possibly TRBD2 (7 bases). Looked up from germline, CDR1 is SGHTA and CDR2 is FQGNSA. V gave up 1 base and J gave up 4 bases, with 13 bases separating them. CDR3 size: 15 residues. As DNA, the CDR3 is TGTGCCAGCAGCTTAGTTTGGGGGGGCTCAGAGACCCAGTACTTC. Its protein is CASSLVWGGSETQYF.

The chain carries TRBV30 and TRBJ2-1; 7 positions match TRBD2. The J segment lost 5 bases and the V segment lost 0 bases, leaving 1 base of the junction unmatched. CDR1 GTSNPN and CDR2 SVGIG come from the germline V gene (reference sequence). This CDR3 has 13 amino acids. CDR3 DNA: TGTGCCTGGAGTGTTGGGACTAACAATGAGCAGTTCTTC. It is translated as CAWSVGTNNEQFF.

This chain connects TRBV15 to TRBJ2-5; 9 nucleotides match TRBD1. The germline CDR1 and CDR2 sequences are LNHNV and YYDKDF (reference sequence). The CDR3 is made up of 15 amino acids. The trim removed 1 base at V and 5 bases at J, leaving 5 bases unmatched. CDR3 DNA sequence: TGTGCCACCAGCAGAGCGGACAGGGGTAGGGAGACCCAGTACTTC. Translation: CATSRADRGRETQYF.

The rearrangement links TRBV27 to TRBJ2-1; 7 nucleotides agree with TRBD2. The CDR3 contains 14 residues. Germline CDR1 is MNHEY and CDR2 is SMNVEV (reference sequence). V trimming: 2 bases; J trimming: 7 bases; junction bases outside the gene matches: 5. Here the CDR3 DNA reads TGTGCCAGCAGTTTAGGCGGGAGAGGGAATGAGCAGTTCTTC. The encoded protein is CASSLGGRGNEQFF.

The rearrangement uses TRBV6-6 and TRBJ2-1; 11 bases fit TRBD2. The CDR3 spans 15 residues. The germline gives CDR1 MNHNY, CDR2 SVGAGI (reference sequence). With 6 bases clipped from V and 7 bases from J, the junction kept 8 bases outside the gene matches. In DNA form, the CDR3 reads TGTGCCAGCAGACCACGCTCTAGCGGGGGGAATGAGCAGTTCTTC. This gives the protein CASRPRSSGGNEQFF.

This clone was observed a few times. CDR3 sequence: CASSLVFGGGVGGTQYF. CDR3 nucleotides: TGTGCCAGCAGCTTGGTTTTTGGCGGGGGCGTGGGCGGGACCCAGTACTTC. This sequence joins TRBV5-4 and TRBJ2-5; possible D gene TRBD2, 7 bases. Germline-derived CDR1 and CDR2 are SGHNT and YYREEE (reference sequence). Trimming stripped 0 bases from V and 7 bases from J, with 22 bases between. The CDR3 loop spans 17 amino acids. The full variable domain, in which reference TRBV5-4 and TRBJ2-5 provide the parts outside the CDR3, is ETGVTQSPTHLIKTRGQQVTLRCSSQSGHNTVSWYQQALGQGPQFIFQYYREEENGRGNFPPRFSGLQFPNYSSELNVNALELDDSALYLCASSLVFGGGVGGTQYFGPGTRLLVL.

The rearrangement links TRBV12-5 to TRBJ1-1; 8 bases are a match to TRBD1. Per germline, CDR1 LGHNT and CDR2 FRNRAP. V trimming: 5 bases; J trimming: 5 bases; junction bases outside the gene matches: 7. The CDR3 runs to 14 residues. The CDR3: CASGALGQGTEAFF. The CDR3 DNA is TGTGCTAGTGGTGCCCTTGGACAGGGTACTGAAGCTTTCTTT.

The sample holds one count of this clone. The rearrangement links TRBV30 to TRBJ2-7, with a weak D call TRBD2 (7 bases). Per the germline V gene, CDR1 is GTSNPN and CDR2 is SVGIG (reference sequence). The V gene lost 3 bases and the J gene lost 7 bases, with 28 bases spanning the gap. The CDR3 length is 17 residues. This CDR3 reads CAWREMTGGPRSREQYF. The DNA for the CDR3 is TGTGCCTGGAGGGAGATGACCGGGGGGCCTCGATCGAGGGAGCAGTACTTC.

The rearrangement links TRBV2 to TRBJ2-1; 9 bases align to TRBD1. The CDR3 runs to 13 residues. Trimming cost V 4 bases and J 7 bases; bases outside gene matches: 2. Germline V CDR1 and CDR2: SNHLY, FYNNEI. The CDR3 loop is CASSGQGENEQFF. CDR3 bases: TGTGCCAGCAGTGGACAGGGGGAGAATGAGCAGTTCTTC.